The sequence of this T cell receptor (beta chain) was determined in a study of PD-1 blockade in classical Hodgkin lymphoma. Study findings and constraints: Newly diagnosed and completely responding patients shared comparable baseline diversity. Compared with healthy donors, newly diagnosed patients reportedly showed lower baseline TCR diversity. Any patient who commenced nivolumab under 1 year after ASCT was excluded. Whereas CD4+ TCR diversity had risen significantly by C4D1, CD8+ TCR diversity had not.

This sample's time point: cycle 4 day 1 (C4D1), after less than 7 weeks of nivolumab. No patient escaped relapse after autologous stem cell transplantation, and brentuximab vedotin exposure varied. Comment on this clone: Its antigen is as yet unknown.

TCRdb's table, derived via immunoSEQ multiplex PCR, lists solely in-frame clones and lacks some. The sample lists under 130,000 clones; roughly 89% were seen once. The V gene lost 7 bases and the J gene lost 7 bases, with 13 bases spanning the gap. Germline V lookup: CDR1 SNHLY, CDR2 FYNNEI. The CDR3 extends over 12 amino acids. The source is a human donor with classical Hodgkin lymphoma. The sample consisted of peripheral blood mononuclear cells (PBMCs), taken before the fourth cycle of nivolumab. This rearrangement joins TRBV2 to TRBJ1-1; D is undetermined. As DNA, the CDR3 is TGTGCCAGCAATCGAGAGGAGGGTGAAGCTTTCTTT. Amino acids: CASNREEGEAFF.